The 32 T cell receptor beta chains reported below all come from one sample, sequenced in a study of response to subunit inactivated influenza vaccine. TCRdb re-analysed the RT-PCR reads in MiXCR, keeping a single row per CDR3 protein. The table records hundreds of thousands of distinct CDR3 sequences, 18% of them present only once. The sample in question was PBMCs from blood, obtained around 5 days after vaccination. The receptors shown here come from a man over 45 who received an inactivated influenza vaccine.

This clonotype has more than one count but fewer than ten. The V gene is TRBV5-1, the J gene TRBJ2-1; D is ambiguous. The V gene lost 0 bases and the J gene lost 6 bases, with 10 bases spanning the gap. Germline-derived CDR1 and CDR2 are SGHRS and YFSETQ. The CDR3 loop spans 14 amino acids. The DNA of the CDR3 is TGCGCCAGCAGCTTGGCCCCCTCCCCCAATGAGCAGTTCTTC. Translation: CASSLAPSPNEQFF. Full variable domain (outside the CDR3, taken from reference TRBV5-1 and TRBJ2-1): KAGVTQTPRYLIKTRGQQVTLSCSPISGHRSVSWYQQTPGQGLQFLFEYFSETQRNKGNFPGRFSGRQFSNSRSEMNVSTLELGDSALYLCASSLAPSPNEQFFGPGTRLTVL.

On this clonotype: One base away lies a much larger clone, so this may be a sequencing read error. CDR3 sequence reads: CAISNPGQCFGELFF. DNA of the CDR3: TGTGCCATCAGCAACCCGGGACAGTGTTTCGGAGAGCTGTTTTTT. The rearrangement links TRBV10-3 to TRBJ2-2; 7 nucleotides align to TRBD1. The CDR3 is 15 amino acids. Germline trimming cut 6 bases from V and 11 bases from J; bases unmatched to any gene: 15. Germline values: CDR1 ENHRY, CDR2 SYGVKD.

The J gene is TRBJ2-2, the V gene TRBV11-2; 7 bases fit TRBD1. The germline gives CDR1 SGHAT, CDR2 FQNNGV. V shed 3 bases, J shed 3 bases, and the junction held 10 bases outside the gene matches. There are 17 residues in the CDR3. CDR3 sequence (DNA): TGTGCCAGCAGCTTTTCCGACAGGGAGATGTACACCGGGGAGCTGTTTTTT. Translated: CASSFSDREMYTGELFF.

The J gene is TRBJ2-2, the V gene TRBV7-2; 11 bases agree with TRBD2. This CDR3 comprises 17 residues. The germline V gene encodes CDR1 SGHTA and CDR2 FQGNSA. V dropped 1 base and J dropped 0; count of bases not matched to a gene: 1. The CDR3 sequence: CASSLVAGGANTGELFF. In DNA, the CDR3 is TGTGCCAGCAGCTTAGTAGCGGGAGGGGCGAACACCGGGGAGCTGTTTTTT.

The genes are TRBV20-1 and TRBJ2-7; TRBD2 matches 13 bases. V shed 1 base, J shed 6 bases, and the junction held 3 bases outside the gene matches. CDR3 length: 14 residues. CDR1 is DFQATT, CDR2 SNEGSKA, per germline (reference sequence). CDR3 loop: CSARGLAGGGEQYF. The CDR3 bases are TGCAGTGCTAGAGGACTAGCGGGAGGTGGCGAGCAGTACTTC.

This clonotype has a handful of counts. V gene TRBV12-3 or TRBV12-4 combines with J gene TRBJ2-7, with 7 bases identical to TRBD1. J lost 2 bases, V lost 3 bases, and 13 bases had no gene match. This CDR3 has 17 amino acids. The CDR3 DNA sequence: TGTGCCAGCAGTTTCCAATACTTGTCAGGGGGTGCCTACGAGCAGTACTTC. Its protein product is CASSFQYLSGGAYEQYF.

The rearrangement uses TRBV5-5 and TRBJ1-5; 7 bases agree with TRBD1. CDR1 is SGHKS, CDR2 YYEKEE, per germline (reference sequence). V was clipped by 0 bases and J by 3 bases; unmatched bases: 3. CDR3 length: 15 amino acids. The CDR3 nucleotides read TGTGCCAGCAGCTTGGAAAGGGGGCTCAATCAGCCCCAGCATTTT. It yields the protein CASSLERGLNQPQHF.

This clonotype was found a few times. CDR3 coding DNA: TGCGCCAGCACCCCCTCTAACTCCTACAATGAGCAGTTCTTC. It encodes CASTPSNSYNEQFF. The V and J genes are TRBV5-1 and TRBJ2-1; D is uncertain. The CDR3 covers 14 residues. V gave up 6 bases and J gave up 0 bases, with 10 bases separating them. CDR1 is SGHRS and CDR2 is YFSETQ in the germline V gene.

Here the CDR3 reads CASSQDQWGRPISYEQYF. Here the CDR3 DNA reads TGCGCCAGCAGCCAAGATCAATGGGGCAGGCCCATCTCCTACGAGCAGTACTTC. The chain recombines TRBV4-3 with TRBJ2-7; D possibly corresponds to TRBD1 (5 bases). The V end was cut by 0 bases, the J end by 0 bases, with 18 bases between. Per the germline V gene, CDR1 is LGHNA and CDR2 is YSLEER. This CDR3 comprises 18 residues.

This CDR3 is CASMGPAADQPQHF. The CDR3 DNA sequence: TGTGCCAGCATGGGACCTGCCGCCGATCAGCCCCAGCATTTT. The chain has TRBV6-2 or TRBV6-3 and TRBJ1-5; weak D call: TRBD1 (5 bases). Trimming cost V 7 bases and J 5 bases, with 15 bases left between them. CDR1 and CDR2 from the germline V gene are MNHEY and SVGEGT. The CDR3 is 14 amino acids.

This chain uses TRBV4-1 with TRBJ2-7; 9 bases line up with TRBD2. The CDR3 totals 15 residues. With 2 bases clipped from V and 4 bases from J, the junction kept 6 bases outside the gene matches. Germline V gene data show CDR1 as MGHRA and CDR2 as YSYEKL. The CDR3 spells CASSQRAGGGYEQYF. The CDR3 nucleotides read TGCGCCAGCAGCCAACGAGCGGGGGGTGGGTACGAGCAGTACTTC.

The V call is TRBV15, the J call TRBJ1-6, with 8 bases lining up with TRBD1. This CDR3 contains 15 residues. The germline gives CDR1 LNHNV, CDR2 YYDKDF (reference sequence). The trim removed 7 bases at V and 9 bases at J, leaving 11 bases unmatched. The CDR3 DNA reads TGTGCCACCAACCTTCCGGGACAGGAGAGTTCACCCCTCCACTTT. As protein: CATNLPGQESSPLHF.

This clonotype was seen a single time. The chain uses TRBV6-5 and TRBJ2-1, with TRBD2 matching 10 bases. Looked up from germline, CDR1 is MNHEY and CDR2 is SVGAGI. This CDR3 spans 15 amino acids. With V trimmed by 4 bases and J by 10 bases, 10 bases remained unmatched. The CDR3 DNA is TGTGCCAGCAGTTTGGGAGCGGGGGGGCCCGGAGAGCAGTTCTTC. This translates into CASSLGAGGPGEQFF.

The V call is TRBV20-1, the J call TRBJ1-4, with 10 nucleotides matching TRBD1. The junction had 4 bases not matched to a gene; V was cut back by 1 base and J by 8 bases. The CDR3 is made up of 14 amino acids. From germline, CDR1 is DFQATT and CDR2 SNEGSKA (reference sequence). In DNA form, the CDR3 reads TGCAGTGCTAGAGGTGGACAGGGGGGCGAAAAACTGTTTTTT. It is translated as CSARGGQGGEKLFF.

This clonotype was counted ten times or more. The chain employs TRBV7-3 and TRBJ2-1; D may be TRBD1 (6 bases). CDR3 size: 15 residues. Germline loops: CDR1 SGHTA, CDR2 FQGTGA. The ends were cut back, 2 bases at V and 7 bases at J, with 15 bases in the middle. The CDR3: CASSLQPGQLNEQFF. CDR3 coding DNA: TGTGCCAGCAGCTTACAACCGGGACAATTGAATGAGCAGTTCTTC.

The chain combines TRBV20-1 with TRBJ2-3; TRBD2 matches at 9 bases. The germline V gene has CDR1 DFQATT and CDR2 SNEGSKA (reference sequence). V was pared by 6 bases and J by 6 bases, with 10 bases of the junction left unmatched. The CDR3 is 14 residues long. DNA for the CDR3: TGCAGTGCGACTACCGGGACTAGCCTGGATACGCAGTATTTT. Translation: CSATTGTSLDTQYF.

The V gene is TRBV7-9, the J gene TRBJ2-7; TRBD1 or TRBD2 may be the D gene (7 bases each). The CDR3 has 12 residues. The germline CDR1 and CDR2 sequences are SEHNR and FQNEAQ (reference sequence). V was shortened by 5 bases and J by 8 bases, with 13 bases between the two germline ends. The CDR3 here is CASSQGGQKQYF. Written as DNA, the CDR3 is TGTGCCAGCAGCCAGGGGGGGCAGAAGCAGTACTTC.

There are many counts of this clonotype. The V gene is TRBV11-2, the J gene TRBJ2-2; no clear D gene. Germline CDR1 and CDR2: SGHAT and FQNNGV. The CDR3 length is 13 residues. Trimming took off 2 bases at V and 5 bases at J, with 6 bases between the two ends. In DNA form, the CDR3 reads TGTGCCAGCAGCTTATCCAGGACCGGGGAGCTGTTTTTT. This sequence encodes CASSLSRTGELFF. The full variable domain, with the rest looked up from reference TRBV11-2 and TRBJ2-2, is EAGVAQSPRYKIIEKRQSVAFWCNPISGHATLYWYQQILGQGPKLLIQFQNNGVVDDSQLPKDRFSAERLKGVDSTLKIQPAKLEDSAVYLCASSLSRTGELFFGEGSRLTVL.

This clonotype was seen many times. CDR3 DNA sequence: TGTGCCAGCAGTTACAAGGGGCAGAGCGGGGAGCTGTTTTTT. Protein sequence: CASSYKGQSGELFF. The chain employs TRBV6-5 and TRBJ2-2; D perhaps matches TRBD1 (5 bases). The germline gives CDR1 MNHEY, CDR2 SVGAGI. With 2 bases removed from V and 7 bases from J, the gap between germline ends came to 11 bases. This CDR3 spans 14 amino acids.

This clonotype was found a few times. The chain joins TRBV7-8 to TRBJ2-1; 12 bases map to TRBD2. Trimming took 5 bases from V and 9 from J; bases not matched to a gene: 8. The CDR3 is 15 residues long. Germline CDR1 SGHVS, CDR2 FQNEAQ. CDR3 sequence reads: CASSAKRGLAGEQFF. The CDR3, as DNA: TGTGCCAGCAGCGCCAAGAGGGGACTAGCGGGTGAGCAGTTCTTC.

This clonotype has more than one count but fewer than ten. The chain uses TRBV7-8 and TRBJ2-2; D may be TRBD2 (6 bases). CDR1 and CDR2 (germline): SGHVS, FQNEAQ. This CDR3 is 11 amino acids long. V gave up 8 bases and J gave up 11 bases, with 12 bases separating them. CDR3 protein: CASAGPPELFF. As DNA, the CDR3 is TGTGCCAGCGCGGGGCCCCCCGAGCTGTTTTTT.

The rearrangement links TRBV6-5 to TRBJ2-2, with D possibly being TRBD1 (7 bases). Trimming shortened V by 0 bases and J by 4 bases, and 15 bases separated the two germline ends. The CDR3 is made up of 17 amino acids. Looked up from germline, CDR1 is MNHEY and CDR2 is SVGAGI. The CDR3 region is CASSYSFRGAGTGELFF. CDR3 sequence (DNA): TGTGCCAGCAGTTACTCGTTCAGGGGGGCGGGCACCGGGGAGCTGTTTTTT.

This clonotype has more than one count but fewer than ten. The chain is built from TRBV20-1 and TRBJ1-1, with a possible D match to TRBD1 (5 bases). Germline loops: CDR1 DFQATT, CDR2 SNEGSKA (reference sequence). The ends were cut back, 7 bases at V and 7 bases at J, with 16 bases in the middle. The CDR3 totals 12 residues. CDR3 in DNA: TGCAGTGTTAGCAGGAGGCAGGGTGAAGCTTTCTTT. Amino acids: CSVSRRQGEAFF.

Ten or more counts support this clonotype. This chain uses TRBV29-1 with TRBJ2-5; D possibly corresponds to TRBD2 (6 bases). This CDR3 has 16 amino acids. The germline gives CDR1 SQVTM, CDR2 ANQGSEA. V dropped 1 base and J dropped 2 bases, with 17 bases sitting between them. DNA of the CDR3: TGCAGCGTTGAAGTAGGCCGGTCTGGGACTCAAGAGACCCAGTACTTC. Translation: CSVEVGRSGTQETQYF.

This rearrangement joins TRBV15 to TRBJ1-1; possibly TRBD1 for D (5 bases). Trimming pared 0 bases from V and 2 bases from J, leaving 10 bases between. This CDR3 is built from 15 residues. CDR1 and CDR2 (germline): LNHNV, YYDKDF (reference sequence). The chain's CDR3 is CATSRDLRGNTEAFF. Written as DNA, the CDR3 is TGTGCCACCAGCAGAGATCTTAGGGGTAACACTGAAGCTTTCTTT. Variable domain in full (rest from reference TRBV15 and TRBJ1-1): DAMVIQNPRYQVTQFGKPVTLSCSQTLNHNVMYWYQQKSSQAPKLLFHYYDKDFNNEADTPDNFQSRRPNTSFCFLDIRSPGLGDTAMYLCATSRDLRGNTEAFFGQGTRLTVV.

Ten or more counts support this clonotype. The chain couples TRBV5-1 to TRBJ2-2; TRBD1 matches at 9 bases. Trimming at V came to 4 bases and at J to 4 bases, leaving 2 bases not matched to a gene. The germline V gene encodes CDR1 SGHRS and CDR2 YFSETQ. The CDR3 has 14 amino acids. CDR3 in amino acids: CASSMTGGTGELFF. CDR3 sequence (DNA): TGCGCCAGCAGCATGACAGGGGGCACCGGGGAGCTGTTTTTT. The variable domain in full, with the rest retrieved from reference TRBV5-1 and TRBJ2-2, is KAGVTQTPRYLIKTRGQQVTLSCSPISGHRSVSWYQQTPGQGLQFLFEYFSETQRNKGNFPGRFSGRQFSNSRSEMNVSTLELGDSALYLCASSMTGGTGELFFGEGSRLTVL.

The chain is built from TRBV10-3 and TRBJ2-7; 10 bases agree with TRBD1. This CDR3 is built from 15 residues. The trim removed 4 bases at V and 0 bases at J, leaving 3 bases unmatched. Germline V gene lookup returns CDR1 ENHRY and CDR2 SYGVKD. CDR3 amino acids: CAISAGQGYSYEQYF. CDR3 DNA: TGTGCCATCAGTGCGGGACAGGGGTACTCCTACGAGCAGTACTTC.

The chain couples TRBV4-2 to TRBJ2-5, with 13 bases fitting TRBD2. Unmatched junction bases numbered 2, after V lost 3 bases and J lost 1 base. The CDR3 loop spans 16 amino acids. Germline CDR1 LGHNA, CDR2 YNFKEQ. CDR3 loop: CASSHGTSGVQETQYF. The CDR3 coding sequence is TGTGCCAGCAGCCATGGGACTAGCGGGGTCCAAGAGACCCAGTACTTC.

The rearrangement links TRBV20-1 to TRBJ1-2, with TRBD1 as a possible D gene (6 bases). The CDR3 is made up of 13 amino acids. Trimming removed 6 bases at V and 0 bases at J, with 11 bases between. The V gene's germline CDR1 is DFQATT and CDR2 SNEGSKA (reference sequence). CDR3 nucleotides: TGCAGTGCCAACAGGGTGTCTAACTATGGCTACACCTTC. Translation gives CSANRVSNYGYTF.

The rearrangement uses TRBV6-2 or TRBV6-3 and TRBJ2-7; D may be TRBD2 (6 bases). Germline CDR1 reads MNHEY; CDR2 reads SVGEGT. Trimming took off 4 bases at V and 3 bases at J, with 10 bases between the two ends. The CDR3 is 13 residues long. As DNA, the CDR3 is TGTGCCAGCAGTTCGGCAGCGGGCTACGAGCAGTACTTC. Translated: CASSSAAGYEQYF.

V and J are TRBV7-9 and TRBJ2-1, with 8 bases identical to TRBD2. The CDR3 contains 15 residues. Germline loops: CDR1 SEHNR, CDR2 FQNEAQ (reference sequence). Germline trimming cut 2 bases from V and 10 bases from J; bases unmatched to any gene: 10. CDR3 nucleotide sequence: TGTGCCAGCAGCTTAATAACGGGAGGGCCTTGGGAGCAGTTCTTC. Residues: CASSLITGGPWEQFF.

This clonotype has just a few counts. CDR3 coding DNA: TGCGCCAGCAGCCCTCTTAGCGGGGGGGCCGGGGAGCAGTACTTC. This encodes CASSPLSGGAGEQYF. The rearrangement links TRBV5-1 to TRBJ2-7; 11 nucleotides line up with TRBD2. With V trimmed by 4 bases and J by 7 bases, 10 bases remained unmatched. The CDR3 is 15 residues long. Germline values: CDR1 SGHRS, CDR2 YFSETQ.